These 12 T cell receptor beta chains share one sample of origin, sequenced in a study of blood T cell repertoires in COVID-19. Assay used: immunoSEQ multiplex PCR; TCRdb lists only in-frame clones, some missing. The sample carries roughly 200,000 clones, about 84% recorded once. Specimen: PBMCs or T cells enriched from blood (not recorded which). These receptors were collected from a man between 40 and 49 years old with acute COVID-19.

V is TRBV7-2 and J is TRBJ2-2; 7 bases are a match to TRBD2. Germline V gene sequence: CDR1 SGHTA, CDR2 FQGNSA. This CDR3 contains 15 residues. The V gene end was trimmed by 2 bases and the J gene end by 6 bases; junction bases not matched to a gene: 6. CDR3: CASSLLAEAPGELFF. The CDR3, as DNA: TGTGCCAGCAGCTTACTAGCGGAGGCCCCCGGGGAGCTGTTTTTT.

The V and J genes are TRBV9 and TRBJ2-3, with D possibly matching TRBD1 (6 bases). The germline V gene encodes CDR1 SGDLS and CDR2 YYNGEE. This CDR3 region has 15 residues. Trimming removed 6 bases at V and 4 bases at J, with 18 bases between. CDR3 protein: CASTKTGLSADTQYF. Here the CDR3 DNA reads TGTGCCAGCACCAAAACAGGGTTAAGCGCAGATACGCAGTATTTT.

This sequence joins TRBV21-1 and TRBJ1-6; TRBD1, the D gene given by the table, was not confirmed from the DNA. TRBV21-1 has pseudogene status. The CDR3 spans 16 residues. The CDR3 protein is CASSTLGGLENSPLHF. The CDR3 nucleotides are TGTGCCAGCAGCACACTAGGGGGTTTGGAGAATTCACCCCTCCACTTT.

J is TRBJ2-7 and V is TRBV27, with TRBD2 matching 7 bases. CDR1 MNHEY and CDR2 SMNVEV come from the germline V gene (reference sequence). The V segment lost 2 bases and the J segment 0 bases; nucleotides outside the gene matches: 7. The CDR3 length is 16 residues. CDR3 in amino acids: CASSLGGEGPSYEQYF. In nucleotides, the CDR3 is TGTGCCAGCAGTTTAGGGGGGGAAGGTCCCTCCTACGAGCAGTACTTC.

The genes are TRBV24-1 and TRBJ2-1; 7 bases are a match to TRBD1. V lost 9 bases and J lost 5; bases outside the gene matches: 3. CDR1 is KGHDR, CDR2 SFDVKD, per germline. The CDR3 sequence is 12 residues long. CDR3 nucleotide sequence: TGTGCCACCGAAGGACAGGACAATGAGCAGTTCTTC. It translates to CATEGQDNEQFF.

This clone was detected a few times. The CDR3 loop reads CASSPGNRKNTGELFF. DNA of the CDR3: TGTGCCAGCTCACCAGGGAACAGGAAGAACACCGGGGAGCTGTTTTTT. The V gene is TRBV18, the J gene TRBJ2-2; D is possibly TRBD1 (5 bases). V lost 2 bases, J lost 1 base, and 11 bases lay in between. The length of the CDR3 is 16 residues. Germline V gives CDR1 KGHSH, CDR2 LQKENI.

This chain uses TRBV28 with TRBJ1-1, with 8 bases lining up with TRBD1. The V gene's germline CDR1 is MDHEN and CDR2 SYDVKM. V trimming: 4 bases; J trimming: 5 bases; junction bases outside the gene matches: 6. There are 14 residues in the CDR3. The CDR3 DNA is TGTGCCAGCAGTTCCCAGGGGGCGCGAACTGAAGCTTTCTTT. Its translation is CASSSQGARTEAFF. Supplemented by reference TRBV28 and TRBJ1-1, the full variable domain reads DVKVTQSSRYLVKRTGEKVFLECVQDMDHENMFWYRQDPGLGLRLIYFSYDVKMKEKGDIPEGYSVSREKKERFSLILESASTNQTSMYLCASSSQGARTEAFFGQGTRLTVV.

On this clone: Sequence at one end of the junction differs from germline and may be a read error. V gene TRBV14 combines with J gene TRBJ1-1, with 9 bases lining up with TRBD1. The germline V gene has CDR1 SGHDN and CDR2 FVKESK. The CDR3 has 12 residues. This chain's CDR3 is CASSGTGPEAFF. The CDR3 nucleotides are TGTGCCAGCAGCGGGACAGGGCCTGAGGCTTTCTTT.

CDR3 DNA: TGTGCCAGCAGTTTACGATCACTGATAGACAAGAACACTGAAGCTTTCTTT. Protein: CASSLRSLIDKNTEAFF. V and J are TRBV28 and TRBJ1-1; no reliable D call. Germline CDR1 and CDR2: MDHEN and SYDVKM. The CDR3 is made up of 17 amino acids. V dropped 2 bases and J dropped 1 base, with 17 bases sitting between them.

The rearrangement links TRBV9 to TRBJ2-5; weak D call: TRBD2 (5 bases). The germline gives CDR1 SGDLS, CDR2 YYNGEE. V dropped 0 bases and J dropped 1 base, with 16 bases sitting between them. The CDR3 is 17 residues long. The CDR3 reads CASSVATRGGTQETQYF. The CDR3 nucleotides read TGTGCCAGCAGCGTAGCTACGAGAGGAGGTACCCAAGAGACCCAGTACTTC.

The chain links TRBV7-9 to TRBJ2-1; D gene unclear. The length of the CDR3 is 14 residues. Trimming removed 1 base from V and 13 bases from J, with 17 bases in between. Germline CDR1 SEHNR, CDR2 FQNEAQ (reference sequence). The CDR3 nucleotides read TGTGCCAGCAGCTTAGGAAAGCGTGAGTCTTATCAGTTCTTC. As protein: CASSLGKRESYQFF.

J is TRBJ2-3 and V is TRBV7-9, with 11 nucleotides matching TRBD2. Germline V CDR1 and CDR2: SEHNR, FQNEAQ (reference sequence). CDR3 length: 15 residues. Unmatched junction bases numbered 1, after V lost 4 bases and J lost 1 base. The CDR3 DNA is TGTGCCAGCAGCTCGGGACTAGCGGGCACAGATACGCAGTATTTT. Its translation is CASSSGLAGTDTQYF.